The 17 T cell receptor beta chains below come from one sample, sequenced in a study of neoadjuvant anti-PD-1 for oral cavity cancer. Using immunoSEQ multiplex PCR, the repertoire was profiled, and TCRdb retains in-frame clones only, with some absent. The profile covers 60,000 to 75,000 clones, with about 83% appearing a single time and about 3.4% taken by the ten largest. The sequences come from PBMCs, collected before nivolumab (anti-PD-1) treatment. These receptors all stem from a person aged 35-80 years with oral cavity squamous cell carcinoma.

J is TRBJ2-5 and V is TRBV5-1; D is uncertain. This CDR3 has 13 residues. Trimming left V 0 bases short and J 7 bases short, with 10 bases between. Germline V gene sequence: CDR1 SGHRS, CDR2 YFSETQ. The CDR3 is CASSLAARSTQYF. CDR3 DNA sequence: TGCGCCAGCAGCTTGGCGGCAAGATCGACCCAGTACTTC.

The rearrangement joins TRBV28 to TRBJ2-1, with 7 bases identical to TRBD1. The V gene's germline CDR1 is MDHEN and CDR2 SYDVKM. This CDR3 has 15 amino acids. With 5 bases clipped from V and 4 bases from J, the junction kept 8 bases outside the gene matches. In nucleotides, the CDR3 is TGTGCCAGCAGTCAGGGGGTGACTCCTTACAATGAGCAGTTCTTC. Protein sequence: CASSQGVTPYNEQFF.

V usage is TRBV23-1 and J usage is TRBJ2-7; D possibly corresponds to TRBD2 (6 bases). TRBV23-1 is an ORF, and what it does is uncertain. Trimming shortened V by 3 bases and J by 12 bases, and 12 bases separated the two germline ends. The CDR3 runs to 11 residues. CDR3 sequence: CASSHSGTLYF. The CDR3, as DNA: TGCGCCAGCAGTCATTCAGGGACTCTGTACTTC.

The gene calls are TRBV7-3 and TRBJ2-5; D unresolved. CDR1 is SGHTA and CDR2 is FQGTGA in the germline V gene. V was clipped by 1 base and J by 3 bases, with 12 bases between them. The CDR3 consists of 15 residues. CDR3 protein: CASSLSQSTKETQYF. CDR3 coding DNA: TGTGCCAGCAGCTTAAGTCAGTCGACGAAAGAGACCCAGTACTTC.

This chain links TRBV4-1 with TRBJ2-7, with 7 bases matching TRBD1. The CDR3 has 17 residues. V shed 3 bases and J 2 bases; nucleotides not matched to a gene: 13. Per germline, CDR1 MGHRA and CDR2 YSYEKL. CDR3 in DNA: TGCGCCAGCAGCCATGACCCGAACAGGGGACGGCCCTACGAGCAGTACTTC. As protein: CASSHDPNRGRPYEQYF.

V and J are TRBV7-9 and TRBJ2-7; 9 nucleotides align to TRBD1. In germline, CDR1 is SEHNR, CDR2 FQNEAQ (reference sequence). CDR3 size: 15 residues. V gave up 5 bases and J gave up 5 bases; unmatched junction bases: 10. The CDR3 DNA reads as TGTGCCAGCAGCCCACGGACAGGGGCCGAACACGAGCAGTACTTC. Amino acids: CASSPRTGAEHEQYF.

The chain recombines TRBV6-4 with TRBJ2-1; 9 positions agree with TRBD1. Losses at the gene ends were 2 bases for V and 3 bases for J; bases not matched to a gene: 5. The CDR3 length is 16 residues. Germline-derived CDR1 and CDR2 are MRHNA and SNTAGT. The CDR3 DNA follows: TGTGCCAGCAGTGACGACCCGGGACAGGGCTACAATGAGCAGTTCTTC. Translating gives CASSDDPGQGYNEQFF.

The chain combines TRBV6-5 with TRBJ1-2; 7 nucleotides line up with TRBD1. J gave up 0 bases and V 2 bases, and 0 bases lay outside the gene matches. The CDR3 sequence is 14 residues long. Germline loops: CDR1 MNHEY, CDR2 SVGAGI. In DNA form, the CDR3 reads TGTGCCAGCAGTTACGGGACAGCTAACTATGGCTACACCTTC. This codes for CASSYGTANYGYTF.

This chain uses TRBV7-2 with TRBJ2-1; 9 bases are shared with TRBD1. V was clipped by 3 bases and J by 8 bases; unmatched bases: 5. The CDR3 is 14 residues long. Germline loops: CDR1 SGHTA, CDR2 FQGNSA. The CDR3 bases are TGTGCCAGCAGCTTTACAGGGGGCATCGATGAGCAGTTCTTC. It encodes CASSFTGGIDEQFF. Variable domain in full (rest from reference TRBV7-2 and TRBJ2-1): GAGVSQSPSNKVTEKGKDVELRCDPISGHTALYWYRQSLGQGLEFLIYFQGNSAPDKSGLPSDRFSAERTGGSVSTLTIQRTQQEDSAVYLCASSFTGGIDEQFFGPGTRLTVL.

The chain uses TRBV5-4 and TRBJ2-7; TRBD1 might be the D (5 bases). The CDR3 sequence is 16 residues long. Looked up from germline, CDR1 is SGHNT and CDR2 is YYREEE (reference sequence). V shed 1 base and J shed 0 bases, with 14 bases lying between them. The DNA for the CDR3 is TGTGCCAGCAGCTTGTCCCAGGGTAGCATCTCCTACGAGCAGTACTTC. Translated: CASSLSQGSISYEQYF.

The chain recombines TRBV27 with TRBJ1-1; a weak D match, TRBD1 (5 bases). The length of the CDR3 is 13 residues. The germline gives CDR1 MNHEY, CDR2 SMNVEV (reference sequence). Trimming removed 7 bases from V and 0 bases from J, with 9 bases in between. The CDR3 bases are TGTGCCAGCAAGGACAATATGAACACTGAAGCTTTCTTT. This codes for CASKDNMNTEAFF.

This clone was seen only a few times. The chain links TRBV18 to TRBJ1-1; D is unresolved. Deletions cut 5 bases from V and 6 bases from J, with 7 bases between. CDR3 length: 11 residues. Germline-derived CDR1 and CDR2 are KGHSH and LQKENI. The CDR3 coding sequence is TGTGCCAGCTCAAATCCATCTGAAGCTTTCTTT. This codes for CASSNPSEAFF.

The V call is TRBV27, the J call TRBJ1-2; perhaps TRBD1 as D (5 bases). The length of the CDR3 is 16 residues. V was pared by 2 bases and J by 4 bases, with 17 bases between. Per the germline V gene, CDR1 is MNHEY and CDR2 is SMNVEV (reference sequence). The chain's CDR3 is CASSLVGQGSSYGYTF. The CDR3 DNA reads TGTGCCAGCAGTTTAGTTGGCCAGGGTAGTTCCTATGGCTACACCTTC.

The gene calls are TRBV7-3 and TRBJ1-1; TRBD1 might be the D (6 bases). The V gene's germline CDR1 is SGHTA and CDR2 FQGTGA. V lost 5 bases and J lost 3, with 10 bases in between. This CDR3 region has 13 residues. CDR3 sequence reads: CASSPGADTEAFF. CDR3 nucleotide sequence: TGTGCCAGCAGCCCAGGGGCTGACACTGAAGCTTTCTTT.

This clone was detected once. CDR3 protein: CASFGGRTDTQYF. The CDR3 coding sequence is TGTGCCAGCTTCGGGGGGAGGACAGATACGCAGTATTTT. The gene calls are TRBV27 and TRBJ2-3; TRBD2 aligns across 7 bases. This CDR3 contains 13 residues. Germline V gene data show CDR1 as MNHEY and CDR2 as SMNVEV (reference sequence). V lost 8 bases, J lost 3 bases, and 5 bases stayed unmatched.

As DNA, the CDR3 is TGCGCCAGCAGCTTAGAGGGACTAGCGGGAAAGCTCGAGACCCAGTACTTC. It is translated as CASSLEGLAGKLETQYF. The chain links TRBV5-1 to TRBJ2-5; TRBD2 aligns across 13 bases. Germline CDR1 and CDR2: SGHRS and YFSETQ. This CDR3 spans 17 amino acids. The V segment lost 2 bases and the J segment 5 bases; nucleotides outside the gene matches: 9.

The chain has TRBV27 and TRBJ2-7; possible D gene TRBD2, 6 bases. Per germline, CDR1 MNHEY and CDR2 SMNVEV (reference sequence). V shed 2 bases and J shed 1 base, with 9 bases lying between them. The CDR3 spans 14 residues. The DNA for the CDR3 is TGTGCCAGCAGTTTAGGAGGGGATTCCTACGAGCAGTACTTC. Its protein is CASSLGGDSYEQYF.